This entry lists 21 T cell receptor beta chains sequenced from one sample in a study of human T cells and chemical hapten exposure. TCRdb re-analysed the RACE reads in MiXCR, keeping a single row per CDR3 protein. Counted here are about 93,000 distinct CDR3 sequences, roughly 8% occurring once; the ten biggest clones make up around 3%. Indicated time point: healthy volunteer bleed at 2 weeks. Someone pulled total RNA out of unfractionated whole blood. Sequencing used whole blood. These receptors originate from a female donor in good health. Some clones in this sample may be carry-over from other donors' samples.

This clonotype was detected many times. This chain joins TRBV25-1 and TRBJ1-1; 10 bases are a match to TRBD1. Trimming at V came to 4 bases and at J to 5 bases, leaving 4 bases not matched to a gene. CDR1 is MGHDK, CDR2 SYGVNS, per germline. The CDR3 has 14 amino acids. The CDR3, as DNA: TGTGCCAGCAGTGGACCGGGACAGGGGACTGAAGCTTTCTTT. This translates into CASSGPGQGTEAFF.

There are a few counts of this clonotype. As DNA, the CDR3 is TGTGCCAGCAGCCGAAGCTTGGAGACCCAGTACTTC. Translating gives CASSRSLETQYF. J is TRBJ2-5 and V is TRBV7-9; D is uncertain. Germline CDR1 and CDR2: SEHNR and FQNEAQ (reference sequence). The CDR3 consists of 12 residues. Deletions cut 5 bases from V and 5 bases from J, with 9 bases between.

The table lists this clonotype with a few counts. This sequence joins TRBV20-1 and TRBJ1-1; D is unclear. The CDR3 loop spans 13 amino acids. V lost 6 bases, J lost 3 bases, and 14 bases lay in between. Germline CDR1 is DFQATT and CDR2 is SNEGSKA (reference sequence). CDR3: CSAGEDGDTEAFF. The CDR3 nucleotides read TGCAGTGCCGGGGAGGACGGAGACACTGAAGCTTTCTTT.

This clonotype was counted between two and nine times. This chain links TRBV3-1 with TRBJ1-1; tentative D call: TRBD1 (5 bases). The CDR3 loop spans 14 amino acids. Trimming left V 0 bases short and J 3 bases short, with 8 bases between. Germline V gene lookup returns CDR1 LGHDT and CDR2 YNNKEL (reference sequence). The CDR3 is CASSQEPGDTEAFF. In DNA form, the CDR3 reads TGTGCCAGCAGCCAAGAGCCGGGGGACACTGAAGCTTTCTTT.

The chain employs TRBV18 and TRBJ2-7, with 16 nucleotides matching TRBD2. Trimming cost V 6 bases and J 2 bases; bases outside gene matches: 4. The CDR3 length is 16 residues. Per the germline V gene, CDR1 is KGHSH and CDR2 is LQKENI. CDR3 in amino acids: CASSQGTSGRAYEQYF. The CDR3 DNA reads as TGTGCCAGCTCGCAGGGGACTAGCGGGAGGGCCTACGAGCAGTACTTC.

In DNA, the CDR3 is TGTGCCAGCAGTTTTCGGGGGGCGGGAGAGCAGTACTTC. Its protein is CASSFRGAGEQYF. This chain links TRBV12-3 or TRBV12-4 with TRBJ2-7, with a possible D match to TRBD2 (7 bases). Trimming stripped 3 bases from V and 7 bases from J, with 13 bases between. The CDR3 consists of 13 residues.

The rearrangement links TRBV4-1 to TRBJ1-5, with D perhaps TRBD1 (5 bases). CDR3 size: 15 residues. Per the germline V gene, CDR1 is MGHRA and CDR2 is YSYEKL. With 3 bases removed from V and 10 bases from J, the gap between germline ends came to 19 bases. In nucleotides, the CDR3 is TGCGCCAGCAGCCAGTGGGGCGGGGGGGAAGAACCCCAGCATTTT. Translating it yields CASSQWGGGEEPQHF.

The rearrangement uses TRBV7-2 and TRBJ2-5; no definite D call. Trimming cost V 6 bases and J 3 bases, with 14 bases left between them. Germline values: CDR1 SGHTA, CDR2 FQGNSA. The CDR3 loop spans 14 amino acids. The DNA for the CDR3 is TGTGCCAGCAGAGGTCGGTTCTGGGAAGAGACCCAGTACTTC. Translation: CASRGRFWEETQYF. The complete variable domain, with remaining parts taken from reference TRBV7-2 and TRBJ2-5, reads GAGVSQSPSNKVTEKGKDVELRCDPISGHTALYWYRQSLGQGLEFLIYFQGNSAPDKSGLPSDRFSAERTGGSVSTLTIQRTQQEDSAVYLCASRGRFWEETQYFGPGTRLLVL.

This clonotype was seen a few times. The chain recombines TRBV6-2 or TRBV6-3 with TRBJ1-1; D is unresolved. Trimming took 2 bases from V and 3 from J, leaving 7 bases between them. This CDR3 contains 13 residues. In germline, CDR1 is MNHEY, CDR2 SVGEGT. In DNA, the CDR3 is TGTGCCAGCAGTTACGGGCGATACACTGAAGCTTTCTTT. The encoded protein is CASSYGRYTEAFF.

The table lists this clonotype with a few counts. V usage is TRBV4-1 and J usage is TRBJ1-1; 8 positions agree with TRBD1. V lost 0 bases to trimming and J lost 5 bases; unmatched junction nucleotides: 5. The CDR3 contains 15 residues. Germline lookup yields CDR1 MGHRA and CDR2 YSYEKL. CDR3 sequence (DNA): TGCGCCAGCAGCCAAGATCCAGGGGGCATTACTGAAGCTTTCTTT. Its translation: CASSQDPGGITEAFF.

This clonotype was detected many times. The chain is built from TRBV9 and TRBJ2-3; D uncertain. CDR1 and CDR2 from the germline V gene are SGDLS and YYNGEE. Trimming took 4 bases from V and 1 from J, leaving 4 bases between them. The CDR3 is made up of 12 amino acids. CDR3 residues: CASSSGTDTQYF. CDR3 DNA: TGTGCCAGCAGCTCAGGCACAGATACGCAGTATTTT.

The table lists this clonotype with a few counts. The V gene is TRBV19, the J gene TRBJ1-4; D call uncertain. Trimming left V 3 bases short and J 8 bases short, with 13 bases between. The CDR3 spans 14 residues. Germline CDR1 LNHDA, CDR2 SQIVND (reference sequence). CDR3 sequence (DNA): TGTGCCAGTAGTATTGAATCTCGGAGGGAAAAACTGTTTTTT. Protein: CASSIESRREKLFF.

This clonotype was seen a handful of times. V gene TRBV28 combines with J gene TRBJ2-7, with 7 bases that match TRBD2. The ends lost 10 bases at V and 2 bases at J; junction bases unmatched: 8. The CDR3 consists of 13 residues. Per the germline V gene, CDR1 is MDHEN and CDR2 is SYDVKM. The CDR3 loop reads CATLGGRPYEQYF. CDR3 in DNA: TGTGCCACCCTGGGAGGGAGACCCTACGAGCAGTACTTC.

This clonotype turned up a few times. This chain joins TRBV6-1 and TRBJ2-1; D is unclear. The ends were cut back, 1 base at V and 1 base at J, with 8 bases in the middle. From germline, CDR1 is MNHNS and CDR2 SASEGT. This CDR3 is built from 15 residues. The CDR3 spells CASSEGLASYNEQFF. The CDR3, as DNA: TGTGCCAGCAGTGAAGGGCTGGCTTCCTACAATGAGCAGTTCTTC.

This clonotype was observed a handful of times. The rearrangement joins TRBV2 to TRBJ1-2; 8 positions match TRBD1. The V and J ends lost 6 bases and 5 bases, in that order; junction bases with no gene match: 5. This CDR3 has 13 amino acids. Germline V gives CDR1 SNHLY, CDR2 FYNNEI. CDR3 in DNA: TGTGCCAGCAGAACCGGGACAGGTTATGGCTACACCTTC. As protein: CASRTGTGYGYTF.

This clonotype was seen repeatedly, ten times or more. V is TRBV29-1 and J is TRBJ2-1; 10 bases agree with TRBD2. The V and J ends lost 7 bases and 4 bases, in that order; junction bases with no gene match: 4. Per the germline V gene, CDR1 is SQVTM and CDR2 is ANQGSEA. This CDR3 comprises 13 residues. CDR3 amino acids: CSATAGGYNEQFF. Here the CDR3 DNA reads TGCAGCGCAACAGCGGGAGGGTACAATGAGCAGTTCTTC.

In its sample, this clonotype was seen a few times. The CDR3 coding sequence is TGCAGTGCTTGGTTGAACACTGAAGCTTTCTTT. Amino acid sequence: CSAWLNTEAFF. This chain links TRBV20-1 with TRBJ1-1; no reliable D call. The CDR3 is 11 amino acids. Germline V CDR1 and CDR2: DFQATT, SNEGSKA (reference sequence). Trimming pared 5 bases from V and 0 bases from J, leaving 4 bases between.

There are a few counts of this clonotype. The gene calls are TRBV20-1 and TRBJ2-7, with D unclear. V dropped 3 bases and J dropped 0 bases, with 6 bases sitting between them. The CDR3 runs 12 residues. Germline-derived CDR1 and CDR2 are DFQATT and SNEGSKA (reference sequence). Written as DNA, the CDR3 is TGCAGTGCTAGTGACAACTCCTACGAGCAGTACTTC. This translates into CSASDNSYEQYF.

This clonotype came up many times. V is TRBV7-9 and J is TRBJ1-6; tentatively, D is TRBD1 (6 bases). CDR1 is SEHNR and CDR2 is FQNEAQ in the germline V gene (reference sequence). V gave up 1 base and J gave up 7 bases, with 11 bases separating them. CDR3 length equals 15 residues. The CDR3 loop reads CASSLVPDRNSPLHF. For the CDR3, the DNA is TGTGCCAGCAGCTTAGTCCCGGACAGAAATTCACCCCTCCACTTT.

This clonotype was seen a handful of times. The rearrangement uses TRBV6-5 and TRBJ2-7; 12 bases are a match to TRBD2. Looked up from germline, CDR1 is MNHEY and CDR2 is SVGAGI. The CDR3 is made up of 15 amino acids. The trim removed 6 bases at V and 5 bases at J, leaving 8 bases unmatched. The CDR3 bases are TGTGCCAGCAGACCAACTAGCGGGAGGTCGGACGAGCAGTACTTC. Amino acid sequence: CASRPTSGRSDEQYF.

This clonotype has just a few counts. V and J are TRBV29-1 and TRBJ2-7, with D perhaps matching TRBD2 (7 bases). The CDR3 sequence is 15 residues long. Looked up from germline, CDR1 is SQVTM and CDR2 is ANQGSEA. The germline V and J ends were trimmed by 3 bases and 3 bases, with 18 bases remaining between them. Written as DNA, the CDR3 is TGCAGCGTTGAGGGAGGGGGAAGTTACAACTACGAGCAGTACTTC. This translates into CSVEGGGSYNYEQYF.